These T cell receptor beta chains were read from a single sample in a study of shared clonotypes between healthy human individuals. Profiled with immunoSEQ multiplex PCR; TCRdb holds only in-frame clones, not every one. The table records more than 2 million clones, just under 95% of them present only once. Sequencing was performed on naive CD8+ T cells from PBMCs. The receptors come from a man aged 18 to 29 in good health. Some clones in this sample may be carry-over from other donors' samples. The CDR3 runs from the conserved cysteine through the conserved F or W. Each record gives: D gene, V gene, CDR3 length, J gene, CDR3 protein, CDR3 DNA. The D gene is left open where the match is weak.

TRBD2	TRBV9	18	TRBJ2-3	CASSSVVAGGSLTDTQYF	TGTGCCAGCAGCTCCGTTGTAGCGGGAGGCTCACTCACAGATACGCAGTATTTT
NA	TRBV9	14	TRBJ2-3	CASSVSVAVGTQYF	TGTGCCAGCAGCGTAAGTGTCGCAGTGGGTACGCAGTATTTT
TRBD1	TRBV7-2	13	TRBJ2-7	CASSWTGPYEQYF	TGTGCCAGCAGCTGGACAGGGCCCTACGAGCAGTACTTC
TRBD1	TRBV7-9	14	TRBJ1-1	CASSRDRSGTEAFF	TGTGCCAGCAGCCGGGACAGGTCTGGTACTGAAGCTTTCTTT
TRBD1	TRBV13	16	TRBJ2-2	CASSANRGADTGELFF	TGTGCCAGCAGCGCGAACAGGGGCGCGGACACCGGGGAGCTGTTTTTT
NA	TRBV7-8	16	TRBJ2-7	CASSAKALAEPYEQYF	TGTGCCAGCAGCGCAAAGGCGCTAGCCGAACCCTACGAGCAGTACTTC
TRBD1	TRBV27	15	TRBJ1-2	CASSLSWTGNYGYTF	TGTGCCAGCAGTTTATCTTGGACAGGGAACTATGGCTACACCTTC
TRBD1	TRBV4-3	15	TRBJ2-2	CASSQDRTNTGELFF	TGCGCCAGCAGCCAGGACAGGACGAACACCGGGGAGCTGTTTTTT
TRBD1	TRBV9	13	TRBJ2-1	CASSVGQGDEQFF	TGTGCCAGCAGCGTAGGACAGGGGGATGAGCAGTTCTTC
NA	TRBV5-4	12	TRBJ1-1	CASSSEGGQAFF	TGTGCCAGCAGCTCGGAGGGGGGCCAAGCTTTCTTT
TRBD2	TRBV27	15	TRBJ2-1	CASSPGTSGYNEQFF	TGTGCCAGCAGTCCCGGGACTAGCGGGTACAATGAGCAGTTCTTC
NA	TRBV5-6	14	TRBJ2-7	CASTFGGSSYEQYF	TGTGCCAGCACCTTTGGGGGTAGCTCCTACGAGCAGTACTTC
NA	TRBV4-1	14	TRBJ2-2	CASSLRTVTGELFF	TGCGCCAGCAGCCTACGGACAGTCACCGGGGAGCTGTTTTTT
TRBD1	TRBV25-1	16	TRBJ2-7	CASSGGPGQGSYEQYF	TGTGCCAGCAGTGGGGGGCCGGGACAGGGTTCCTACGAGCAGTACTTC